This TCR beta chain derives from a study of PD-1 blockade in mismatch repair-deficient tumors. Study background: Enrolled about 2013-2017, patients had progressing, pretreated mismatch repair-deficient cancers of around 12 types. General observations from the study: After pembrolizumab, tumor-resident clones rose rapidly, then generally contracted before radiologic responses.

This clone was found once. Its antigen remains unidentified. All patients were mismatch repair deficient, assessed by either PCR or immunohistochemistry. TCRs were sequenced from three patients responding to pembrolizumab. TCRdb's copy holds only in-frame clones and misses some; the assay was immunoSEQ multiplex PCR. The sample holds about 84,000 clones, over 70% seen once. The CDR3 is made up of 14 amino acids. In germline, CDR1 is MNHEY, CDR2 SMNVEV (reference sequence). Trimming shortened V by 10 bases and J by 3 bases, and 19 bases separated the two germline ends. Here the sequenced sample was peripheral blood, taken 12 weeks after starting pembrolizumab. The V call is TRBV27, the J call TRBJ2-7; D is perhaps TRBD1 (5 bases). This clonotype originated in an adult with mismatch repair-deficient cancer. The CDR3 DNA reads as TGTGCCACCAGCCCATCCGGGCAGGGCTACGAGCAGTACTTC. This gives the protein CATSPSGQGYEQYF.